The next 23 T cell receptor beta chains were all read from a single sample in a study of T cells expressing NK-cell markers (dated by TCRdb to between 2020 and 2021). Libraries were constructed by 5' RACE. Sequencing instrument: Illumina HiSeq 2000. Following reprocessing of the reads by TCRdb, the data hold one row per CDR3 protein sequence and no DNA is available. The table for this sample shows approximately 150,000 distinct CDR3 sequences. Of the sample, around 10% is held by the ten largest clones. The specimen sequenced was blood T cells: a sorted CD56 or NKG2C T cell subset, CD4+ or CD8+ T cells, or bulk PBMC T cells (not recorded which). The receptors were sampled from a man aged 18-30 years in good health. Donor details come from another sample of the same person, matched by shared clones.

The J gene is TRBJ1-2, the V gene TRBV25-1; there is no DNA to check the TCRdb D call of TRBD1. Germline loops: CDR1 MGHDK, CDR2 SYGVNS. The CDR3 covers 13 residues. The CDR3 spells CASVDSYNYGYTF.

The chain carries TRBV10-2 and TRBJ1-5. Germline V gene lookup returns CDR1 WSHSY and CDR2 SAAADI. The CDR3 has 14 amino acids. CDR3 sequence: CASSEGQTNQPQHF.

The gene calls are TRBV6-1 and TRBJ2-1; the TCRdb D gene call, TRBD2, has no DNA to confirm it. Germline lookup yields CDR1 MNHNS and CDR2 SASEGT. There are 15 residues in the CDR3. The CDR3 sequence: CASSTGTNPPSEQFF.

The chain is built from TRBV20-1 and TRBJ2-2. The germline gives CDR1 DFQATT, CDR2 SNEGSKA (reference sequence). The CDR3 sequence is 11 residues long. CDR3 in amino acids: CSASVLGELFF.

The CDR3 here is CASSLGGTRSEQFF. This chain connects TRBV7-9 to TRBJ2-1. Per germline, CDR1 SEHNR and CDR2 FQNEAQ (reference sequence). The CDR3 loop spans 14 amino acids.

The genes are TRBV18 and TRBJ2-3; TCRdb designates TRBD1, a call that cannot be tested without DNA. The length of the CDR3 is 15 residues. Germline CDR1 is KGHSH and CDR2 is LQKENI. The chain's CDR3 is CASSPDSSSTDTQYF.

This chain connects TRBV11-3 to TRBJ1-1. Germline lookup yields CDR1 SGHNT and CDR2 YENEEA. The CDR3 extends over 11 amino acids. This CDR3 is CASSLDLEAFF.

V usage is TRBV27 and J usage is TRBJ2-1; as DNA is missing, the TRBD1 call by TCRdb cannot be tested. The CDR3 runs 17 residues. Germline values: CDR1 MNHEY, CDR2 SMNVEV (reference sequence). CDR3 residues: CASSFSIAGGDYNEQFF.

V is TRBV5-6 and J is TRBJ2-6; TCRdb proposes TRBD2, but this gene call is untestable without DNA. The CDR3 has 19 residues. The germline V gene encodes CDR1 SGHDT and CDR2 YYEEEE. The CDR3 here is CASSLEGQGGSSGVNVLTF.

This chain uses TRBV7-9 with TRBJ2-7; the D gene TCRdb calls, TRBD1, cannot be checked with no DNA. The germline V gene has CDR1 SEHNR and CDR2 FQNEAQ (reference sequence). The CDR3 consists of 13 residues. CDR3 sequence reads: CASSAGVTYEQYF.

The chain employs TRBV28 and TRBJ2-1; TCRdb's D call, TRBD2, is unchecked because there is no DNA. The CDR3 runs to 22 residues. Germline V CDR1 and CDR2: MDHEN, SYDVKM. The CDR3 sequence: CASSLWGLKSLLAGVGLDEQFF.

The CDR3 loop is CASSFSLASYEQYF. V gene TRBV12-3 or TRBV12-4 combines with J gene TRBJ2-7; the D call of TRBD2 rests on TCRdb alone, since no DNA is present to check it. The CDR3 extends over 14 amino acids.

The V and J genes are TRBV7-8 and TRBJ2-7; the D call from TCRdb, TRBD1, cannot be confirmed without DNA. The CDR3 spans 12 residues. Per the germline V gene, CDR1 is SGHVS and CDR2 is FQNEAQ. CDR3 region: CASRSGTDEQYF.

The chain combines TRBV10-2 with TRBJ2-1; TCRdb picks TRBD2, but there is no DNA to check that call. The CDR3 contains 15 residues. Germline lookup yields CDR1 WSHSY and CDR2 SAAADI. The CDR3 loop is CASSESSGTYNEQFF.

The V and J genes are TRBV15 and TRBJ1-5. CDR3 size: 13 residues. The germline CDR1 and CDR2 sequences are LNHNV and YYDKDF (reference sequence). CDR3 in amino acids: CATSHEIDQPQHF. Together with reference TRBV15 and TRBJ1-5, the CDR3 gives the full variable domain: DAMVIQNPRYQVTQFGKPVTLSCSQTLNHNVMYWYQQKSSQAPKLLFHYYDKDFNNEADTPDNFQSRRPNTSFCFLDIRSPGLGDTAMYLCATSHEIDQPQHFGDGTRLSIL.

The chain links TRBV27 to TRBJ1-1. CDR1 and CDR2 (germline): MNHEY, SMNVEV (reference sequence). This CDR3 is built from 13 residues. CDR3 loop: CASSLSMQSEAFF.

The chain carries TRBV25-1 and TRBJ2-5. This CDR3 has 11 residues. Germline V lookup: CDR1 MGHDK, CDR2 SYGVNS. This chain's CDR3 is CASSIQETQYF. Supplemented by reference TRBV25-1 and TRBJ2-5, the full variable domain reads EADIYQTPRYLVIGTGKKITLECSQTMGHDKMYWYQQDPGMELHLIHYSYGVNSTEKGDLSSESTVSRIRTEHFPLTLESARPSHTSQYLCASSIQETQYFGPGTRLLVL.

The chain couples TRBV28 to TRBJ2-3; no DNA is available, so the TRBD1 call from TCRdb remains unchecked. The CDR3 has 13 residues. Looked up from germline, CDR1 is MDHEN and CDR2 is SYDVKM. CDR3: CASSFPTGDTQYF.

This sequence joins TRBV29-1 and TRBJ1-1. Germline CDR1 reads SQVTM; CDR2 reads ANQGSEA. There are 13 residues in the CDR3. The CDR3 protein is CSVEDGVKSTAFF.

The CDR3 is CASSVGRTYEQYF. The gene calls are TRBV19 and TRBJ2-7; TCRdb proposes TRBD1, but this gene call is untestable without DNA. Germline assignment: CDR1 LNHDA and CDR2 SQIVND (reference sequence). CDR3 length equals 13 residues. Complete variable domain (other parts from reference TRBV19 and TRBJ2-7): DGGITQSPKYLFRKEGQNVTLSCEQNLNHDAMYWYRQDPGQGLRLIYYSQIVNDFQKGDIAEGYSVSREKKESFPLTVTSAQKNPTAFYLCASSVGRTYEQYFGPGTRLTVT.

This chain links TRBV7-9 with TRBJ2-1; TCRdb's D gene call, TRBD2, goes unchecked for lack of DNA. The CDR3 has 16 residues. CDR1 and CDR2 from the germline V gene are SEHNR and FQNEAQ (reference sequence). CDR3 in amino acids: CASSPATGTSANEQFF.

The chain uses TRBV11-2 and TRBJ2-1. The germline V gene has CDR1 SGHAT and CDR2 FQNNGV. The CDR3 is 13 residues long. The chain's CDR3 is CASSGDTYNEQFF.

The gene calls are TRBV19 and TRBJ1-1. Germline assignment: CDR1 LNHDA and CDR2 SQIVND (reference sequence). This CDR3 is built from 14 residues. This CDR3 is CASSYEFLNTEAFF.